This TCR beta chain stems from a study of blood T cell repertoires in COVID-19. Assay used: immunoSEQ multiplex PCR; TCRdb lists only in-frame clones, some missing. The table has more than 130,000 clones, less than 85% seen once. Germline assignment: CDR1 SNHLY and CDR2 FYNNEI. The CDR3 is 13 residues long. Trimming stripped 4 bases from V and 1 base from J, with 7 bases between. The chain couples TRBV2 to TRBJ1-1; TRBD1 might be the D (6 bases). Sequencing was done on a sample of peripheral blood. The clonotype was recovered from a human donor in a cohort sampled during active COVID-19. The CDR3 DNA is TGTGCCAGCAGTGGGACAGCGAACACTGAAGCTTTCTTT. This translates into CASSGTANTEAFF.